The clone carrying this T cell receptor (beta chain) was picked up one time. This record belongs to a study of control samples from healthy donors and cancer patients. Only in-frame clones appear in the TCRdb table, and some are missing; sequencing was by immunoSEQ multiplex PCR. The sample lists over 200,000 clones; roughly 82% were seen once. In germline, CDR1 is SGDLS, CDR2 YYNGEE. V was clipped by 3 bases and J by 4 bases, with 13 bases between them. This CDR3 has 14 residues. The source material was PBMCs. The gene calls are TRBV9 and TRBJ1-1; TRBD1 is a possible D gene (5 bases). The sequence came from a woman aged 60 to 75 with lung cancer. In nucleotides, the CDR3 is TGTGCCAGCAGCGGGGGGGGGACCCTCACTGAAGCTTTCTTT. Translated, it gives CASSGGGTLTEAFF.